A selection of T cell receptor beta chains follows, all from one sample in a study of beta chain features in type 1 diabetes. TCRdb's copy holds only in-frame clones and misses some; the assay was immunoSEQ multiplex PCR. This sample yields about 340,000 clones, of which around 7.6% are seen a single time; more than 0.4% belongs to the top ten. The sequencing sample was made of central memory CD4+ T cells from blood. Source of these receptors: a young woman in good health. Each CDR3 is given with its conserved first and last residue. The D gene is left open where the match is weak. Size tells how often a clone was seen (once, few, many) or the class of an expanded clone, and some rows leave it out.

>NA|NA|TRBJ2-7|TRBV11-2
TGTGCCAGCAGCTTAATGGTCGAGCAGTACTTC
CASSLMVEQYF
>NA|many|TRBJ2-7|TRBV28
TGTGCCAGCAGTCGACGGACTAACGAGCAGTACTTC
CASSRRTNEQYF
>NA|NA|TRBJ2-4|TRBV7-2
TGTGCCAGCGGCCGAGAGACCCAAGACATTCAGTACTTC
CASGRETQDIQYF
>TRBD1|NA|TRBJ1-1|TRBV4-2
TGTGCCAGCAGCCAAATAATGACAGGGGGCTATACTGAAGCTTTCTTT
CASSQIMTGGYTEAFF
>NA|NA|TRBJ2-2|TRBV25-1
TGTGCCAGCAGTGTCGGAGCGCGGAGGGATGCCGGGGAGCTGTTTTTT
CASSVGARRDAGELFF
>NA|few|TRBJ2-5|TRBV7-2
TGTGCCAGCAGCTTGTTTAACGGGATTGGAGAGACCCAGTACTTC
CASSLFNGIGETQYF
>NA|NA|TRBJ1-3|TRBV28
TGTGCCAGCACTACAGGGAGCTCTGGAAACACCATATATTTT
CASTTGSSGNTIYF
>TRBD1|many|TRBJ2-7|TRBV2
TGTGCCAGCAGGGAGACCGGGACAGGGGGCGACGAGCAGTACTTC
CASRETGTGGDEQYF
>NA|many|TRBJ2-1|TRBV28
TGTGCCAGCAGTGCTACAGGGAGGGGTTACAATGAGCAGTTCTTC
CASSATGRGYNEQFF
>NA|few|TRBJ1-1|TRBV6-1
TGTGCCAGCAGTGCCCTCCCGGGACTCAGGAACACTGAAGCTTTCTTT
CASSALPGLRNTEAFF
>NA|NA|TRBJ1-1|TRBV29-1
TGCAGCGCCACCCTAGGGGTGTGGACTGAAGCTTTCTTT
CSATLGVWTEAFF
>NA|many|TRBJ2-3|TRBV7-2
TGTGCCAGCAGCTTAGGGGCTAACAGGTGGGATACGCAGTATTTT
CASSLGANRWDTQYF
>NA|NA|TRBJ1-2|TRBV29-1
TGCAGCCCTAGGGTCCGCCGGCGGGGCTACACCTTC
CSPRVRRRGYTF
>TRBD1|few|TRBJ1-4|TRBV9
TGTGCCAGCAGCGTAGATGGGACAGCTAATGAAAAACTGTTTTTT
CASSVDGTANEKLFF